The 5 T cell receptor beta chains below were found in one sample sequenced in a study of T cell responses to AZD1222 COVID-19 vaccine. The data were produced by immunoSEQ multiplex PCR, yet TCRdb's version contains in-frame clones alone and is incomplete. The repertoire holds about 130,000 clones, with around 93% as singletons. The sequences come from peripheral blood, collected 28 days after the second AZD1222 dose. These receptors were obtained from an adult who received the AZD1222 COVID-19 vaccine.

The chain has TRBV6-2 or TRBV6-3 and TRBJ1-2; tentatively, D is TRBD1 (5 bases). The CDR3 length is 13 residues. The germline V gene has CDR1 MNHEY and CDR2 SVGEGT. Trimming removed 6 bases at V and 3 bases at J, with 11 bases between. CDR3 bases: TGTGCCAGCAGCCCGGCCAGGGACTATGGCTACACCTTC. Amino acids: CASSPARDYGYTF.

This clone has a single count. At one end the junction does not follow the germline gene, possibly because of a read error. This chain connects TRBV27 to TRBJ1-6; 8 bases are a match to TRBD1. In germline, CDR1 is MNHEY, CDR2 SMNVEV (reference sequence). This CDR3 has 14 amino acids. The CDR3 protein is CASSISGTGRSLHF. CDR3 in DNA: TGTGCCAGCAGTATATCCGGGACAGGACGGTCCCTCCACTTT.

The chain joins TRBV4-1 to TRBJ1-6; D is unresolved. Germline V CDR1 and CDR2: MGHRA, YSYEKL. The CDR3 totals 14 residues. The ends were cut back, 0 bases at V and 7 bases at J, with 7 bases in the middle. CDR3 amino acids: CASSQEDGNSPLHF. The CDR3 nucleotides read TGCGCCAGCAGCCAAGAGGACGGGAATTCACCCCTCCACTTT.

The rearrangement links TRBV9 to TRBJ2-2; the D call may be TRBD1 or TRBD2 (6 bases each). Trimming removed 3 bases at V and 6 bases at J, with 24 bases between. From germline, CDR1 is SGDLS and CDR2 YYNGEE. The CDR3 runs 18 residues. For the CDR3, the DNA is TGTGCCAGCAGCGCAGATGGAACCGGGGGCTCAGCCGCCGGGGAGCTGTTTTTT. The encoded protein is CASSADGTGGSAAGELFF.

The CDR3 DNA sequence: TGTGCCAGCAGTTGGCGTCAAGAGGTTAGCATTCAGTACTTC. This translates into CASSWRQEVSIQYF. The chain employs TRBV28 and TRBJ2-4; D uncertain. Trimming left V 4 bases short and J 9 bases short, with 16 bases between. Germline V gives CDR1 MDHEN, CDR2 SYDVKM. CDR3 length: 14 residues.